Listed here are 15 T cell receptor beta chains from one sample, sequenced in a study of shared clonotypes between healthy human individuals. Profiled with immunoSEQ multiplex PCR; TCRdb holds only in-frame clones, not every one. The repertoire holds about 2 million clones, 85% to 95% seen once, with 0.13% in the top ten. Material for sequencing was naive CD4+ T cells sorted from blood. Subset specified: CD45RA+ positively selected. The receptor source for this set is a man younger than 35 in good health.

In DNA form, the CDR3 reads TGTGCCAGCAGCAAACTAAATCAGCCCCAGCATTTT. As protein: CASSKLNQPQHF. The chain is built from TRBV7-6 and TRBJ1-5; D gene uncertain. The germline V gene has CDR1 SGHVS and CDR2 FNYEAQ. V was trimmed by 5 bases and J by 4 bases, leaving 6 bases between them. The CDR3 extends over 12 amino acids.

The CDR3 protein is CASGGGSNQPQHF. CDR3 bases: TGTGCCAGCGGTGGGGGCTCAAATCAGCCCCAGCATTTT. The rearrangement joins TRBV6-5 to TRBJ1-5, with D possibly TRBD1 on 6 matching bases. This CDR3 has 13 residues. Trimming took 8 bases from V and 4 from J, leaving 12 bases between them. Germline lookup yields CDR1 MNHEY and CDR2 SVGAGI.

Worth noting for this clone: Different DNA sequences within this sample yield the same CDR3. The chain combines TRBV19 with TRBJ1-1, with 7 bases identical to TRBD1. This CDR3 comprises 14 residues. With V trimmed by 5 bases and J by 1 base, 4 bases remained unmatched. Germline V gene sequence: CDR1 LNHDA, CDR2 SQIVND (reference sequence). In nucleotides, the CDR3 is TGTGCCAGTAGTCCCGGGACAGCGAACACTGAAGCTTTCTTT. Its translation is CASSPGTANTEAFF.

The DNA for the CDR3 is TGCAGCGTTGTAGTGGTTATAGGTGAGCAGTTCTTC. Its translation: CSVVVVIGEQFF. V gene TRBV29-1 combines with J gene TRBJ2-1; D remains ambiguous. The CDR3 length is 12 residues. Trimming took off 4 bases at V and 9 bases at J, with 13 bases between the two ends. Germline loops: CDR1 SQVTM, CDR2 ANQGSEA.

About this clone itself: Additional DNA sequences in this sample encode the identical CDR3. The CDR3: CASSEQGDNSPLHF. DNA of the CDR3: TGTGCCAGCAGTGAACAGGGAGATAATTCACCCCTCCACTTT. The chain has TRBV2 and TRBJ1-6; D possibly corresponds to TRBD1 (5 bases). The V and J ends lost 2 bases and 5 bases respectively, with 7 bases between them. The CDR3 consists of 14 residues. CDR1 is SNHLY and CDR2 is FYNNEI in the germline V gene. Using reference TRBV2 and TRBJ1-6 for the parts outside the CDR3, the full variable domain is EPEVTQTPSHQVTQMGQEVILRCVPISNHLYFYWYRQILGQKVEFLVSFYNNEISEKSEIFDDQFSVERPDGSNFTLKIRSTKLEDSAMYFCASSEQGDNSPLHFGNGTRLTVT.

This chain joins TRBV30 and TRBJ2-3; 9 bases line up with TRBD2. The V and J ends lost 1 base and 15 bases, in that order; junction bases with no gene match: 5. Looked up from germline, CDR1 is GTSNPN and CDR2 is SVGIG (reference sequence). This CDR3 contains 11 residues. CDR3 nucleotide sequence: TGTGCCTGGAGTGCCAGCGGGGGGATTTATTTT. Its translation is CAWSASGGIYF.

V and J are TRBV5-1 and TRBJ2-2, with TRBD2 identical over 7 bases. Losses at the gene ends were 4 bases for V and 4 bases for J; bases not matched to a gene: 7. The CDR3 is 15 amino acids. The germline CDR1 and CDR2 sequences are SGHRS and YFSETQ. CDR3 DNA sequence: TGCGCCAGCAGCCCACGGGGGGACCTCACCGGGGAGCTGTTTTTT. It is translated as CASSPRGDLTGELFF.

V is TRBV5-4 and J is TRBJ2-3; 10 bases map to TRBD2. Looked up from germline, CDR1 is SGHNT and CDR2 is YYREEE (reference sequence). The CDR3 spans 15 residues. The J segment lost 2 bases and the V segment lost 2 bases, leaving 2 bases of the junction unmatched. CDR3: CASSLLAGNTDTQYF. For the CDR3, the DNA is TGTGCCAGCAGCTTACTAGCGGGGAACACAGATACGCAGTATTTT.

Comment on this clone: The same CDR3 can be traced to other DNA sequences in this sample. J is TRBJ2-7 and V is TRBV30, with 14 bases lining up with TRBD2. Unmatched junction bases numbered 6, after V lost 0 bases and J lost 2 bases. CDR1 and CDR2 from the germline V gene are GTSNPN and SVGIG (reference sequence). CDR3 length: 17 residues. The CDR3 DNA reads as TGTGCCTGGAGTGTGTTCAGGACTAGCGGGAGGCCCTACGAGCAGTACTTC. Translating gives CAWSVFRTSGRPYEQYF.

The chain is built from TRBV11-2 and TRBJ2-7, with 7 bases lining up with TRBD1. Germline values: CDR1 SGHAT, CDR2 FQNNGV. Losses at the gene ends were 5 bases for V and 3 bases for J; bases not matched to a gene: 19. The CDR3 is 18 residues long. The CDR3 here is CASSPSTGFRTEGYEQYF. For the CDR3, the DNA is TGTGCCAGCAGCCCATCGACAGGGTTTCGAACCGAGGGCTACGAGCAGTACTTC. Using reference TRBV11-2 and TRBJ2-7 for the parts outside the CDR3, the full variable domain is EAGVAQSPRYKIIEKRQSVAFWCNPISGHATLYWYQQILGQGPKLLIQFQNNGVVDDSQLPKDRFSAERLKGVDSTLKIQPAKLEDSAVYLCASSPSTGFRTEGYEQYFGPGTRLTVT.

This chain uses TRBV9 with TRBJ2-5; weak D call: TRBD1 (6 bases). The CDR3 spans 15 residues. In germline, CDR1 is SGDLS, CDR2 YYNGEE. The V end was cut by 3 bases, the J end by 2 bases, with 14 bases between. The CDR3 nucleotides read TGTGCCAGCAGCGCCATACAGGGTAGGCAAGAGACCCAGTACTTC. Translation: CASSAIQGRQETQYF.

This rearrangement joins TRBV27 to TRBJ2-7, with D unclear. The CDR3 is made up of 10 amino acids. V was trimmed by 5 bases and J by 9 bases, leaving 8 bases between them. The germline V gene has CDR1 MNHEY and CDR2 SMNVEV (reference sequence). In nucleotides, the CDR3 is TGTGCCAGCAGTAAGCATCTGCAGTACTTC. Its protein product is CASSKHLQYF.

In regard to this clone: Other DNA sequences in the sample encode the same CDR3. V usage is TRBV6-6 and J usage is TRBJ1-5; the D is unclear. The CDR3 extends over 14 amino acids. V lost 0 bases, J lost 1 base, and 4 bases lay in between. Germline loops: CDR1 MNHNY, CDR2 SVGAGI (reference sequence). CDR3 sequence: CASSYSGSNQPQHF. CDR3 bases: TGTGCCAGCAGTTACTCGGGGAGCAATCAGCCCCAGCATTTT.

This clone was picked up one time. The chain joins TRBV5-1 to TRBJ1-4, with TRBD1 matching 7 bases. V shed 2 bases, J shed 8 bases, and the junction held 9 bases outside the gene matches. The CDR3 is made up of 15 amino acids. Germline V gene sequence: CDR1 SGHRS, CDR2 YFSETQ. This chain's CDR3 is CASSLNGQDLEKLFF. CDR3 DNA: TGCGCCAGCAGCTTAAATGGACAGGACTTAGAAAAACTGTTTTTT.

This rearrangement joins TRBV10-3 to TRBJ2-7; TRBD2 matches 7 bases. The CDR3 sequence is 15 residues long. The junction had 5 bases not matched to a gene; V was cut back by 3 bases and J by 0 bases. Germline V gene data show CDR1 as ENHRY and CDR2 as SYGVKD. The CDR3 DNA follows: TGTGCCATCAGTGATTCCGGGACTACCTCCTACGAGCAGTACTTC. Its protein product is CAISDSGTTSYEQYF.